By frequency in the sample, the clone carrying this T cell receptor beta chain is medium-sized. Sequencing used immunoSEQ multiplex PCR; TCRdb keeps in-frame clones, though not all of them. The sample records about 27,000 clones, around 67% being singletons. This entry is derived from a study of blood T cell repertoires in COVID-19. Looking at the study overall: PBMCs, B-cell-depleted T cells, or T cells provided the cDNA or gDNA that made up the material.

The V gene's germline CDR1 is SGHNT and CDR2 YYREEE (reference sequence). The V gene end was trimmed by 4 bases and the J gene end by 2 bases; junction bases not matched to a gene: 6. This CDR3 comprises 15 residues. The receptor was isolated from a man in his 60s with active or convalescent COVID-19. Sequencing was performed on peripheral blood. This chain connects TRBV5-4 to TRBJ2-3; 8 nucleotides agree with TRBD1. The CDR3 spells CASSLDRGLTDTQYF. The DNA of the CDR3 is TGTGCCAGCAGCCTTGACAGGGGTCTCACAGATACGCAGTATTTT.